This TCR beta chain was identified in a study of CD8+CD57+ T cells in acquired aplastic anemia. Study-wide background: Healthy donor sequencing depth: some 10 million CD4+, under 14 million CD8+ reads.

Study-wide results and limits: The number of CD8+ CDR3 sequences shared by patients and controls was twenty-nine.

This clonotype has ten or more counts. Its matching antigen is unknown. V shed 2 bases and J 2 bases; nucleotides not matched to a gene: 4. Per germline, CDR1 LNHNV and CDR2 YYDKDF (reference sequence). This CDR3 has 17 amino acids. Using genomic DNA as the template, TCR beta VDJ and CDR3 profiling was carried out. Using its own MiXCR run on the reads, TCRdb lists one record per CDR3 protein. The repertoire holds tens of thousands of distinct CDR3 sequences, with about half as singletons. The specimen sequenced was sorted CD4+, CD8+, or CD8+CD57+ T cells (not recorded which) from PBMCs. This sequence originates from a human donor in good health, serving as a control. V usage is TRBV15 and J usage is TRBJ2-3, with TRBD2 matching 13 bases. The CDR3 sequence is CATSRTGTSGVTDTQYF. The CDR3 DNA reads as TGTGCCACCAGCAGAACCGGGACTAGCGGGGTCACAGATACGCAGTATTTT.